The TCR beta chain described here comes from a study of shared clonotypes between healthy human individuals. Positive CCR7 selection of CD45RO-negative cells yielded the naive CD8 cells, and terminally differentiated effector memory CD45RA+ cells were excluded. Trimming cost V 0 bases and J 7 bases; bases outside gene matches: 9. The CDR3 consists of 17 residues. The germline gives CDR1 SGHTS, CDR2 YDEGEE. Only in-frame clones appear in the TCRdb table, and some are missing; sequencing was by immunoSEQ multiplex PCR. This table has roughly 2,000,000 clones, around 96% appearing once. The specimen sequenced was naive CD8+ T cells sorted from blood. The V and J genes are TRBV5-8 and TRBJ2-2; 10 positions match TRBD1. This TCR was recovered from a man younger than 35 in good health. The CDR3 DNA sequence: TGTGCCAGCAGCTTGGGAGCTACCGGGACAGGGGACGGGGAGCTGTTTTTT. Its protein is CASSLGATGTGDGELFF.